Listed here is a single TCR beta chain. It lacks a known antigen. Base qualities are missing; no much larger clone stands one base away. This sample was taken from a study of cytomegalovirus exposure and HLA in healthy donors (dated by TCRdb to between 2016 and 2019). Regarding the research as a whole: An earlier analysis of approximately 640 of the donors reported roughly 300 Gb of sequence data and roughly 100 million unique TCR beta sequences from about 200 million T cells. An earlier analysis of approximately 630 of the donors applied high-throughput TCR beta sequencing to assess whether each TCR beta V gene segment acted as functional or pseudogenic. Because of strong linkage in the cohort, roughly 5 DR-DQ haplotypes were treated as single units for association and clustering. All discovery cohort repertoires had been generated on a single sequencing platform. Rather than drawing on any new phenotypic data, the later analysis identified candidate immune exposures from TCR beta sequences and the way those sequences occurred across donors. Of the roughly 400 genotyped donors, 65% to 90% fell in the genetic ancestry cluster associated with self-reported Caucasian donors. Donor age, sex, ethnicity and CMV serostatus were collected together with the repertoire data. Roughly 290 gigabases of sequencing data and 70 million to 95 million unique TCR sequences made up an early release that covered approximately 650 HLA-typed donors. To predict cytomegalovirus infection status, the study combined high-throughput TCR immunosequencing, statistical association of individual TCRs with disease status, and machine learning. A later analysis re-analyzed previously published TCR beta repertoires from 666 donors and added high-resolution HLA genotyping to study TCR occurrence patterns. The study aimed to test whether signatures of past pathogen exposure could be identified by cataloging public T cell receptors. Using immunosequencing, the study profiled T cell repertoires from around 680 subjects and related those repertoires to cytomegalovirus serostatus. Among roughly 400 genotyped donors of the cohort, an average of around 220,000 unique TCR beta nucleotide sequences was sequenced per donor, of which 15% to 20% were non-productive. Both class I and class II loci were covered by HLA typing, at four-digit resolution. In addition to the first cohort of around 670 subjects, a separate validation cohort of 120 different subjects was used. A later genetic analysis took genome-wide SNP genotypes for about 55% of the roughly 700 donors and used that subset as a discovery cohort. The number of typed donors differed by locus: about 620-640 for A, B, C, DRB1 and DQB1; 522 for DQA1; some 590 for DPA1; and approximately 450 for DPB1. Overall study results and their limits: In vitro tests confirmed that a few of the cytomegalovirus-associated TCR beta chains recognize cytomegalovirus antigens. The authors suggested that the approach could potentially be extended to other disease states and immunological phenotypes. Strong co-occurrence of HLA alleles, especially DR and DQ, made assigning TCR associations to individual alleles difficult. A cluster of highly shared sequence variants was judged likely to represent a technical artifact of the sequencing pipeline. Because HLA typing was unavailable for some donors at each locus, only the typed subset was used in association tests. Roughly 15 rarely observed V segments, including chromosome 9 orphons, were excluded from the earlier analysis of approximately 600 of the donors because counts were too low. Because the 87-base-pair reads could not distinguish some IMGT-functional V segments, including TRBV6-2 and TRBV6-3, those segments were excluded. The only immune exposure information available for the cohort was CMV serostatus. Correlated functional status among segregating V segments might be attributable to linkage disequilibrium, but an unknown experimental factor could not be ruled out. Most CMV-associated TCR beta chains appeared to be HLA-restricted in a later analysis, and the HLA associations seemed to be driven largely by CMV exposure. According to a later genetic analysis, donors in an Asian-associated ancestry cluster had fewer N-insertions in productive TCRs than the roughly 670-donor mean. A further reported finding was that TCR beta sequences accurately predicted the HLA-A and HLA-B alleles for most subjects in the first cohort. Compared with equally common non-associated chains, HLA-associated TCR beta chains in a later analysis were more clonally expanded and had lower generation probabilities. In the study, approximately 150 TCR beta chains were listed as associated with cytomegalovirus. Several of the top co-occurrence clusters appeared to be linked to parvovirus B19, influenza, CMV and Epstein-Barr virus, according to a later analysis. In a later analysis, some 18,000 TCR beta sequences were associated with specific HLA alleles at a false discovery rate of 0.05. The presence/absence analyses assumed that sequencing depth was roughly uniform across donors, and that assumption may not be true. Broadly in line with IMGT annotations, most TCR beta V segments showed up in productive rearrangements about 87% or about 30% of the time in an earlier analysis of several hundred of the donors. Only TCR beta chains were sequenced in this cohort, and the absence of alpha or paired-chain data limited detectable features. A later genetic analysis associated a missense DCLRE1C variant with V-gene and J-gene trimming of TCR beta chains, and an independent cohort replicated the association. In a later analysis, TCR association rates were found to vary across HLA loci, with the most associated TCRs seen for DRB1 alleles and the fewest for HLA-C alleles. Most TCR sequences were observed very rarely across donors, whereas some public TCRs were present in many individuals. In both the original and validation cohorts, the classifier was reported to diagnose cytomegalovirus status with high specificity and sensitivity.

V and J lose 4 bases and 0 bases, and a span of 8 bases separates them. Counted from cysteine to phenylalanine, this CDR3 has 14 amino acids. The CDR3 DNA has 42 bases and is translated from base 1. The germline V gene (reference sequence) specifies LNHDA as CDR1 and SQIVND as CDR2. Receptors were amplified or captured by the immunoSEQ multiplex PCR assay. For the multiplex PCR, a mixture combining 60 forward primers for TCR Vbeta segments and 13 reverse primers for TCR Jbeta segments was used. The CDR3 region of rearranged TCR beta genes was amplified from genomic DNA by a multiplex PCR assay. The amplified TCR beta libraries were sequenced on the Illumina HiSeq System as 87-base-pair reads. The original pipeline was this. In a later analysis, approximately 74 million unique TCR beta chains were counted across the roughly 610 repertoires, and roughly 11 million of these chains were shared by at least two donors. Raw reads were error-corrected and collapsed into unique sequences by a nearest-neighbor algorithm in which closely related sequences were merged to remove PCR and sequencing errors. CDR3 sequences were aligned to IMGT reference sequences to assign V, D and J gene segments. For a sequence to be retained, a match of at least six nucleotides was required to both a V gene segment and a J gene segment. Rearrangements were called productive when the CDR3 lacked stop codons and stayed in frame with V and J; all others were non-productive. Following IMGT convention, CDR3 was defined as the stretch from the second conserved V-encoded cysteine to the conserved J-encoded phenylalanine. In an earlier analysis of 587 of the donors, sequences lacking an unambiguous match to a single V gene segment were excluded. An earlier analysis of over 450 of the donors classified V segments as functional when productive rearrangements were above 56.7% and as segregating when the standard deviation between donors was above 5%. A statistical classification framework was built to diagnose cytomegalovirus status from the catalog of TCR beta chain sequences. A later analysis assigned V and J genes by comparing TCR nucleotide sequences with IMGT/GENE-DB human TR gene sequences. Using the TCRdist pipeline, a later analysis assigned CDR3 sequences along with most-parsimonious VDJ recombination scenarios. In a later analysis, every TCR beta chain was defined by the combination of its CDR3 amino acid sequence and its V-gene family, and reads without a unique V-gene family were dropped. In a later analysis, 450 to 600 highly shared, low-generation-probability nucleotide sequences were removed to address suspected cross-contamination and a sequencing artifact. In a later analysis, a clonal expansion index for each public chain was calculated from normalized within-repertoire ranks of inferred template counts. In a later analysis, generation probabilities were computed with a VDJ recombination model fitted to out-of-frame rearrangements, and the resulting probabilities were checked against IGoR. In a later analysis, TCR-TCR, TCR-HLA and TCR-CMV co-occurrence was scored with hypergeometric tests, and a repertoire-size bias correction was applied to TCR pairs. In a later analysis, false discovery rates were estimated by permuting HLA or CMV assignments 20 times. In a later analysis, co-occurring TCRs were grouped using DBSCAN, and TCRdist sequence similarity was added for clustering within HLA-allele-positive subsets. Repertoires with fewer than 30,000 or more than 120,000 public chains, plus five repertoires with anomalous nucleotide sharing, were excluded from co-occurrence clustering. TCRdb holds this immuneACCESS table with in-frame rearrangements only. Some clones are missing; in checked studies, unresolved V genes explain under half, and the rest has no known cause. That table is the source of V, J and clone size, and D and trimming were worked out from the DNA. The sample data list 150,000 to 200,000 clones, and roughly 87% of these were observed just once. Together, the top ten hold less than 1.3% of the sample.

The cohort comprised several hundred healthy bone marrow donors. At the time of sampling, all cohort members were nominally healthy, though unrecorded immune exposures were likely present. The donor tested CMV seronegative, placing the donor among the approximately 400 seronegative members of the cohort. A peripheral blood sample was provided by each donor, and peripheral blood mononuclear cells were used for TCR beta sequencing. Genomic DNA extraction from the blood cell samples was performed with the Qiagen DNeasy Blood Extraction Kit. Sequenced sample: PBMCs. This receptor was obtained from a boy aged 2 to 10 in good health and CMV-seronegative. Rearrangement joined TRBV19 to TRBJ2-3; D gene: possibly TRBD2, on 6 matching bases. The CDR3 amino acid sequence is: CASSTGLSTDTQYF. Here is the DNA: TGTGCCAGTAGTACGGGACTCAGCACAGATACGCAGTATTTT.